This T cell receptor (beta chain) was profiled in a study of shared clonotypes between healthy human individuals. J lost 5 bases, V lost 5 bases, and 6 bases had no gene match. The CDR3 sequence is 15 residues long. In germline, CDR1 is PRHDT, CDR2 FYEKMQ (reference sequence). Study results and limitations: Limitation of the genetic and exposure-history diversity represented came from the few donors.

Assay used: immunoSEQ multiplex PCR; TCRdb lists only in-frame clones, some missing. The table lists around 510,000 clones, 70% to 80% of them singletons. The study used about 90 million PBMCs per unsorted sample for genomic DNA. A word on this clone: The antigen is undetermined.

The chain couples TRBV13 to TRBJ2-5; 12 bases are a match to TRBD2. This sequence originates from a woman aged 40 to 49 in good health. Some clones in this sample may be carry-over from other donors' samples. The sample taken for sequencing was PBMCs. CDR3 in amino acids: CASSLRLAGAETQYF. CDR3 coding DNA: TGTGCCAGCAGCCTCCGACTAGCGGGAGCGGAGACCCAGTACTTC. Looking up the rest from reference TRBV13 and TRBJ2-5 gives the full variable domain: AAGVIQSPRHLIKEKRETATLKCYPIPRHDTVYWYQQGPGQDPQFLISFYEKMQSDKGSIPDRFSAQQFSDYHSELNMSSLELGDSALYFCASSLRLAGAETQYFGPGTRLLVL.